The next 15 T cell receptor beta chains were all read from a single sample in a study of blood T cell repertoires in COVID-19. TCRdb keeps only in-frame clones here, not all; method: immunoSEQ multiplex PCR. This table has a few hundred thousand clones, around 86% appearing once. The sample comprised peripheral blood. Receptor source: a human donor in a cohort sampled during active COVID-19.

The rearrangement joins TRBV7-8 to TRBJ2-7, with 11 nucleotides matching TRBD1. The CDR3 runs to 16 residues. V shed 5 bases and J 3 bases; nucleotides not matched to a gene: 9. The V gene's germline CDR1 is SGHVS and CDR2 FQNEAQ. The CDR3 sequence is CASSKGTGGSDYEQYF. The CDR3 nucleotides read TGTGCCAGCAGCAAAGGGACAGGGGGATCAGACTACGAGCAGTACTTC.

Of note for this clone: The sample has other DNA sequences that encode this CDR3 too. This chain connects TRBV28 to TRBJ2-7; 9 bases are shared with TRBD1. The length of the CDR3 is 14 residues. In germline, CDR1 is MDHEN, CDR2 SYDVKM. After removal of 1 base from V and 4 bases from J, the junction contained 2 bases not matched to a gene. For the CDR3, the DNA is TGTGCCAGCAGTTTATCGGGACAGGGTTACGAGCAGTACTTC. Its translation: CASSLSGQGYEQYF. The full variable domain, completed using reference TRBV28 and TRBJ2-7, is DVKVTQSSRYLVKRTGEKVFLECVQDMDHENMFWYRQDPGLGLRLIYFSYDVKMKEKGDIPEGYSVSREKKERFSLILESASTNQTSMYLCASSLSGQGYEQYFGPGTRLTVT.

The rearrangement links TRBV11-2 to TRBJ1-3, with D hard to call. CDR1 is SGHAT, CDR2 FQNNGV, per germline. This CDR3 is 14 amino acids long. Deletions cut 5 bases from V and 0 bases from J, with 8 bases between. DNA of the CDR3: TGTGCCAGCAGCCAAACTAGCTCTGGAAACACCATATATTTT. This sequence encodes CASSQTSSGNTIYF.

The chain combines TRBV6-5 with TRBJ1-6; the D gene is possibly TRBD1 (6 bases). In germline, CDR1 is MNHEY, CDR2 SVGAGI. V dropped 8 bases and J dropped 8 bases, with 13 bases sitting between them. The CDR3 loop spans 13 amino acids. The CDR3 coding sequence is TGTGCCAGCGTACACAGGGTAGATTCACCCCTCCACTTT. The encoded protein is CASVHRVDSPLHF.

The J gene is TRBJ2-2, the V gene TRBV7-3; 10 positions match TRBD2. V was pared by 4 bases and J by 1 base, with 3 bases of the junction left unmatched. Germline CDR1 and CDR2: SGHTA and FQGTGA. This CDR3 spans 16 amino acids. For the CDR3, the DNA is TGTGCCAGCAGCTCGTTAGCGGGGGGGAACACCGGGGAGCTGTTTTTT. The encoded protein is CASSSLAGGNTGELFF.

CDR3: CASSPGLAGAYEQYF. CDR3 in DNA: TGTGCCAGCAGCCCCGGACTAGCGGGAGCCTACGAGCAGTACTTC. V gene TRBV5-5 combines with J gene TRBJ2-7, with 13 bases aligning to TRBD2. J lost 2 bases, V lost 4 bases, and 3 bases had no gene match. Germline values: CDR1 SGHKS, CDR2 YYEKEE (reference sequence). This CDR3 region has 15 residues.

This sequence joins TRBV6-5 and TRBJ2-3; 8 bases map to TRBD2. This CDR3 is 16 amino acids long. J gave up 6 bases and V 0 bases, and 8 bases lay outside the gene matches. CDR1 is MNHEY, CDR2 SVGAGI, per germline. The CDR3 here is CASSYSTSGGADTQYF. The DNA of the CDR3 is TGTGCCAGCAGTTACTCTACTAGCGGAGGGGCCGATACGCAGTATTTT.

V gene TRBV19 combines with J gene TRBJ2-1; 14 bases are shared with TRBD2. Germline V gene lookup returns CDR1 LNHDA and CDR2 SQIVND (reference sequence). Trimming cost V 3 bases and J 7 bases; bases outside gene matches: 5. There are 16 residues in the CDR3. The CDR3 bases are TGTGCCAGTAGTATTGAGGGGACTAGCGGGAGAAATGAGCAGTTCTTC. Amino acids: CASSIEGTSGRNEQFF.

The V gene is TRBV9, the J gene TRBJ2-5; D may be TRBD2 (8 bases). The CDR3 is 15 amino acids. CDR1 is SGDLS and CDR2 is YYNGEE in the germline V gene. Trimming stripped 4 bases from V and 9 bases from J, with 22 bases between. This CDR3 reads CASSRGGGGPIAQYF. CDR3 DNA sequence: TGTGCCAGCAGCCGAGGGGGCGGGGGGCCTATTGCCCAGTACTTC.

This rearrangement joins TRBV7-9 to TRBJ1-5; D might be TRBD1 (6 bases). V was pared by 5 bases and J by 3 bases, with 26 bases between. The CDR3 has 19 residues. The germline V gene encodes CDR1 SEHNR and CDR2 FQNEAQ (reference sequence). CDR3 sequence (DNA): TGTGCCAGCAGCCGGGTTACGTCGACTTTGGACAGTTACAATCAGCCCCAGCATTTT. Protein sequence: CASSRVTSTLDSYNQPQHF.

The V and J genes are TRBV5-1 and TRBJ1-1; 7 bases match TRBD1. V was clipped by 0 bases and J by 1 base; unmatched bases: 3. This CDR3 spans 15 amino acids. In germline, CDR1 is SGHRS, CDR2 YFSETQ. The DNA for the CDR3 is TGCGCCAGCAGCTTGGGAGGGACAGAGAACACTGAAGCTTTCTTT. Its protein product is CASSLGGTENTEAFF.

V usage is TRBV6-4 and J usage is TRBJ2-1; 8 bases align to TRBD2. V was pared by 8 bases and J by 0 bases, with 6 bases of the junction left unmatched. CDR1 is MRHNA and CDR2 is SNTAGT in the germline V gene. This CDR3 is 15 amino acids long. The CDR3 loop reads CASPVREDSYNEQFF. CDR3 sequence (DNA): TGTGCCAGCCCCGTGCGGGAGGACTCCTACAATGAGCAGTTCTTC.

The V gene is TRBV30, the J gene TRBJ2-1; the D gene is possibly TRBD2 (6 bases). The CDR3 covers 15 residues. Germline CDR1 and CDR2: GTSNPN and SVGIG (reference sequence). The V gene lost 1 base and the J gene lost 7 bases, with 17 bases spanning the gap. For the CDR3, the DNA is TGTGCCTGGAGTGGGGGGGACTGGAGGAAGAATGAGCAGTTCTTC. Translated: CAWSGGDWRKNEQFF.

V and J are TRBV13 and TRBJ2-7, with 10 bases aligning to TRBD2. V was clipped by 5 bases and J by 2 bases; unmatched bases: 9. The CDR3 extends over 16 amino acids. Per germline, CDR1 PRHDT and CDR2 FYEKMQ (reference sequence). CDR3: CASSPGVAGGTYEQYF. The CDR3 DNA is TGTGCCAGCAGCCCCGGGGTAGCGGGAGGAACCTACGAGCAGTACTTC.

The V call is TRBV23-1, the J call TRBJ2-1, with 8 bases aligning to TRBD1. TRBV23-1 is an ORF for which the function is uncertain. There are 15 residues in the CDR3. The ends lost 3 bases at V and 5 bases at J; junction bases unmatched: 6. The CDR3 protein is CASSQAGQANNEQFF. In DNA form, the CDR3 reads TGCGCCAGCAGTCAGGCGGGACAGGCTAACAATGAGCAGTTCTTC.